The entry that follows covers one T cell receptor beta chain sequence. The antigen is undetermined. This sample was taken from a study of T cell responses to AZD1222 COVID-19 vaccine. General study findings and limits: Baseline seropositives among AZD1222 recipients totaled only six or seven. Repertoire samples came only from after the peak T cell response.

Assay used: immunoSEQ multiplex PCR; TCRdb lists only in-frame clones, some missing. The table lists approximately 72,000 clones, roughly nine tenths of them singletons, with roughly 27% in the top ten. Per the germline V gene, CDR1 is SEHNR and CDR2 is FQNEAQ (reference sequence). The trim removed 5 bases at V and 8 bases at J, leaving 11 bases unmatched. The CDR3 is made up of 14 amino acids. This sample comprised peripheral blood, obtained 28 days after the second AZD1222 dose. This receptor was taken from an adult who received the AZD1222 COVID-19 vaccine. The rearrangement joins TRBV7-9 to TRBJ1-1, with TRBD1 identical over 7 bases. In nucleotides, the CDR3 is TGTGCCAGCAGCGCCCGGAACAGGGGCGACGAAGCTTTCTTT. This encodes CASSARNRGDEAFF.